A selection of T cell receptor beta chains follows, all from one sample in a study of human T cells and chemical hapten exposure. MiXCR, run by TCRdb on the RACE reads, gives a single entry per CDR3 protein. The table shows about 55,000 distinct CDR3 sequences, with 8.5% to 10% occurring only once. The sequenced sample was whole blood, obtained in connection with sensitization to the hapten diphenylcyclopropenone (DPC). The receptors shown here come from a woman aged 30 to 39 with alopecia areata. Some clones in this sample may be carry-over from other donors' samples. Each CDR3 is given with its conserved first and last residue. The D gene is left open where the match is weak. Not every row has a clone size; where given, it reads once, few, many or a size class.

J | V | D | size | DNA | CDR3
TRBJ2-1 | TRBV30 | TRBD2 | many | TGTGCCTGGAAGGGCGGGGGGCCCTACAATGAGCAGTTCTTC | CAWKGGGPYNEQFF
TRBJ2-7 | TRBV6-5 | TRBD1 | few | TGTGCCAGCAGTTACTACCCGCCGACAGGGAATCGGGCCTACGAGCAGTACTTC | CASSYYPPTGNRAYEQYF
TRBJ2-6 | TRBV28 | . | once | TGTGCCAGCAGTTTCTCCCTTCCTGGGACAAGTTCTGGGGCCAACGTCCTGACTTTC | CASSFSLPGTSSGANVLTF
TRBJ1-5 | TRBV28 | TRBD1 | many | TGTGCCAGCAAGCGGGACAGGGGAGGCAATCAGCCCCAGCATTTT | CASKRDRGGNQPQHF
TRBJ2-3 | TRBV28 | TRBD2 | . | TGTGCCAGCAGTTCGCCCATCCAAGCGGGGGGGGATGTAGATACGCAGTATTTT | CASSSPIQAGGDVDTQYF
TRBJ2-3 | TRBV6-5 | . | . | TGTGCCAGCAGTCCAACCCGCAGCACAGATACGCAGTATTTT | CASSPTRSTDTQYF
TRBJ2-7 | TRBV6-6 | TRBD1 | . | TGTGCCAGCAGATTCCAGGACAGGTTCTACGAGCAGTACTTC | CASRFQDRFYEQYF
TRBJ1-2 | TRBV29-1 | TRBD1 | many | TGCAGCGTTGACAGGGGACAGGGCGGTAACTATGGCTACACCTTC | CSVDRGQGGNYGYTF
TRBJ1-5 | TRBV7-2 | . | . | TGTGCCAGCAGCTTAGTATCGGGGCAGGATCAGCCCCAGCATTTT | CASSLVSGQDQPQHF
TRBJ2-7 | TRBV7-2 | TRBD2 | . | TGTGCCAGCAGCCAGACTAGCGCTAGCTCCTACGAGCAGTACTTC | CASSQTSASSYEQYF
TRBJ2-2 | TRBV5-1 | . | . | TGCGCCAGCAGCTTGGCAGTGGGGACCACCGGGGAGCTGTTTTTT | CASSLAVGTTGELFF
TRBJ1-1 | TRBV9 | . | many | TGTGCCAGCTGCCGGGAGTCAGGCACTGAAGCTTTCTTT | CASCRESGTEAFF
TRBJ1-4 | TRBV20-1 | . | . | TGCAGTGCTAGAGTGGGGGGGTTCAGTGAAAAACTGTTTTTT | CSARVGGFSEKLFF
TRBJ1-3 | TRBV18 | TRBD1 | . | TGTGCCAGCTCACCACAGCTTACAGCAGGGGGAGGTGGAAACACCATATATTTT | CASSPQLTAGGGGNTIYF
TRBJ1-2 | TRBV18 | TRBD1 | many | TGTGCCAGCTCGCTGGGACAGGGAAAGTATGGCTACACCTTC | CASSLGQGKYGYTF
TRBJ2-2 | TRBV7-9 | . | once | TGTGCCAGCAGCCCCGGGATGAACACCGAGGAGCTGTTTTTT | CASSPGMNTEELFF
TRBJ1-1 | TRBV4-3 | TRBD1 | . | TGCGCCAGCAGCGACGGGACAGAGATTCTGAACACTGAAGCTTTCTTT | CASSDGTEILNTEAFF
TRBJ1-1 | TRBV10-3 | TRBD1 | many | TGTGCCATCAGTGAGGGACAGGGGGCTGAAGCTTTCTTT | CAISEGQGAEAFF
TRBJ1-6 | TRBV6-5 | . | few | TGTGCCAGCAGTTACCGGGCAGGGCTCTATAATTCACCCCTCCACTTT | CASSYRAGLYNSPLHF
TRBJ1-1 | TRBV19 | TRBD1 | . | TGTGCCAGTAGTCCCCGGGACAGTATTTTGAACACTGAAGCTTTCTTT | CASSPRDSILNTEAFF
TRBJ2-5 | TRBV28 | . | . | TGTGCCAGCAGGCCTATCCGGTCCGGGGGGCGCCGGGAGACCCAGTACTTC | CASRPIRSGGRRETQYF
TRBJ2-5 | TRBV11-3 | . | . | TGTGCCAGCAGCTTAGATCGTGGTATCCAGTACTTC | CASSLDRGIQYF
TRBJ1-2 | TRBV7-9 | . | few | TGTGCCAGCAGTCAAAAGGGATCTAGCTACACCTTC | CASSQKGSSYTF
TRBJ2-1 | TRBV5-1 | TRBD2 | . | TGCGCCAGCAGGGCCACTAGCGGGGGAGGATACAATGAGCAGTTCTTC | CASRATSGGGYNEQFF
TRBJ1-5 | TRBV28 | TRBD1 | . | TGTGCCAGCAGTGGACCGACAGGGGGCAACAATCAGCCCCAGCATTTT | CASSGPTGGNNQPQHF
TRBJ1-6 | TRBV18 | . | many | TGTGCCAGCTCACAGGACGTTTCGAATTCACCCCTCCACTTT | CASSQDVSNSPLHF
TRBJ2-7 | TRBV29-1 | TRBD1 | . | TGCAGCGTAACCGGGACAGGGAGTATGGGGCAGTACTTC | CSVTGTGSMGQYF
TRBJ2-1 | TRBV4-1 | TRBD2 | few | TGCGCCAGCAGGGCTGGACTAGCAGTCAATGAGCAGTTCTTC | CASRAGLAVNEQFF
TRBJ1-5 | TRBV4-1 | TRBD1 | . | TGCGCCAGCAGCCAGGCGACAGGGAGGGGCAATCAGCCCCAGCATTTT | CASSQATGRGNQPQHF
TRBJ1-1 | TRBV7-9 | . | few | TGTGCCAGCAGTAAAAGGAACACTGAAGCTTTCTTT | CASSKRNTEAFF
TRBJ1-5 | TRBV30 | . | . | TGTGCCTGGAGTAAGTTGCCCGCGGGACTGAACAATCAGCCCCAGCATTTT | CAWSKLPAGLNNQPQHF
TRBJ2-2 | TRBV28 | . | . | TGTGCCAGCATTGGGGGCGCCGGGGCGGTCACCGGGGAGCTGTTTTTT | CASIGGAGAVTGELFF
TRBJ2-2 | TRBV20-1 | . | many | TGCAGTGCTAGAACAGAGGACAGCTTCTTGAACACCGGGGAGCTGTTTTTT | CSARTEDSFLNTGELFF
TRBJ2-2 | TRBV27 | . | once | TGTGCCAGCAGTCCAACCCCAATAATAGCGAACACCGGGGAGCTGTTTTTT | CASSPTPIIANTGELFF
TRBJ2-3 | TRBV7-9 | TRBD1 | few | TGTGCCAGCAGCTCATCGAGGGGGCGCACAGATACGCAGTATTTT | CASSSSRGRTDTQYF
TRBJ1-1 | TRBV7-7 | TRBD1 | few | TGTGCTAGCAGCTGGACAGGGGACACTGAAGCTTTCTTT | CASSWTGDTEAFF
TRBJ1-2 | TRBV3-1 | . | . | TGTGCCAGCAGCCAAAGTCCCCTGATGGGGTATGGCTACACCTTC | CASSQSPLMGYGYTF
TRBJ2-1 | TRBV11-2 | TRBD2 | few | TGTGCCAGCAGCCCCTACGGCGGGGGGGCGAATGAGCAGTTCTTC | CASSPYGGGANEQFF
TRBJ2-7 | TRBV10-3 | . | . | TGTGCCATCAGTGAAGGGGACCTAACCTACGAGCAGTACTTC | CAISEGDLTYEQYF
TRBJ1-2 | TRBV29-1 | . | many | TGCAGCGTTGAAGATCGAGGGCTGTCCCGGAACTATGGCTACACCTTC | CSVEDRGLSRNYGYTF
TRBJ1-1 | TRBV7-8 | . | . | TGTGCCAGCAGCTTCAGGGAGTCGTGGACTGAAGCTTTCTTT | CASSFRESWTEAFF
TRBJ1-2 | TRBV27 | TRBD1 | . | TGTGCCAGCAGCTCCCAGGGACAGGGTCACTATGGCGACACCTTC | CASSSQGQGHYGDTF
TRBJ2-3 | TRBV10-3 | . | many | TGTGCCATCAGTGTTGGGGGTTCTTCGTGGACGCAGTATTTT | CAISVGGSSWTQYF
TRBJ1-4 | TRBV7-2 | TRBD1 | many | TGTGCCAGCAGCTTAGCCGGGACAGGAGCCCAAATCACTTCAACTAATGAAAAACTGTTTTTT | CASSLAGTGAQITSTNEKLFF
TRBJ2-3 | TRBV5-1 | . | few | TGCGCCAGCAAAACGCAGGTGGGCAGGGTGAGCACAGATACGCAGTATTTT | CASKTQVGRVSTDTQYF